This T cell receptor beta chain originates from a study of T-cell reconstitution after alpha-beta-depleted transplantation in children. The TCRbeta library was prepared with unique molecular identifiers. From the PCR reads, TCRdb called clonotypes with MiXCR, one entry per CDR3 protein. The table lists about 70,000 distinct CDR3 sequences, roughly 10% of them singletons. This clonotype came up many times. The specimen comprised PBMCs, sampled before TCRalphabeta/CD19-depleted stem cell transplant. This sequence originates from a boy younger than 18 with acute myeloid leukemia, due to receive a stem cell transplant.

The CDR3 region has the DNA TGTGCCAGCAGCGCTACAAGGAACACTGAAGCTTTCTTT. Translating it yields CASSATRNTEAFF. The rearrangement uses TRBV7-3 and TRBJ1-1; D unresolved. This CDR3 contains 13 residues. The germline gives CDR1 SGHTA, CDR2 FQGTGA. Trimming cost V 5 bases and J 1 base, with 8 bases left between them.